These 22 T cell receptor beta chains share one sample of origin, sequenced in a study of T cell responses to AZD1222 COVID-19 vaccine. TCRdb's table, derived via immunoSEQ multiplex PCR, lists solely in-frame clones and lacks some. Of roughly 150,000 clones listed, roughly 88% were seen once; the top ten hold roughly 6.2%. Specimen: peripheral blood, collected 28 days after the second AZD1222 dose. Receptors were obtained from an adult who received the AZD1222 COVID-19 vaccine.

The chain employs TRBV28 and TRBJ1-5, with a possible D match to TRBD1 (5 bases). Trimming took off 5 bases at V and 1 base at J, with 15 bases between the two ends. The CDR3 runs to 16 residues. Germline assignment: CDR1 MDHEN and CDR2 SYDVKM. The CDR3: CASSPRPGASNQPQHF. DNA for the CDR3: TGTGCCAGCAGTCCCCGACCCGGGGCCAGCAATCAGCCCCAGCATTTT.

This chain joins TRBV30 and TRBJ2-7; a weak D match, TRBD2 (7 bases). The CDR3 contains 13 residues. The germline V gene encodes CDR1 GTSNPN and CDR2 SVGIG (reference sequence). Between the trimmed V and J ends, which lost 4 bases and 6 bases, there was a span of 16 bases. CDR3 sequence (DNA): TGTGCCTGGACCAGGGGAGGGTGGGGCGAGCAGTACTTC. Protein product: CAWTRGGWGEQYF. Variable domain in full (rest from reference TRBV30 and TRBJ2-7): SQTIHQWPATLVQPVGSPLSLECTVEGTSNPNLYWYRQAAGRGLQLLFYSVGIGQISSEVPQNLSASRPQDRQFILSSKKLLLSDSGFYLCAWTRGGWGEQYFGPGTRLTVT.

J is TRBJ1-4 and V is TRBV28; D call uncertain. With 2 bases removed from V and 5 bases from J, the gap between germline ends came to 12 bases. CDR1 and CDR2 from the germline V gene are MDHEN and SYDVKM. This CDR3 region has 15 residues. The CDR3: CASSLRTGLNEKLFF. The CDR3 nucleotides are TGTGCCAGCAGTTTAAGAACGGGTCTCAATGAAAAACTGTTTTTT.

This clone was detected once. The rearrangement joins TRBV29-1 to TRBJ2-7, with D perhaps matching TRBD1 or TRBD2 (6 bases each). V was trimmed by 2 bases and J by 6 bases, leaving 14 bases between them. Per the germline V gene, CDR1 is SQVTM and CDR2 is ANQGSEA. This CDR3 spans 13 amino acids. Here the CDR3 DNA reads TGCAGCGTTGAATCTCGGGGGCCGGGCGAGCAGTACTTC. It translates to CSVESRGPGEQYF.

V is TRBV7-9 and J is TRBJ1-2, with 7 bases identical to TRBD1. The CDR3 contains 15 residues. Germline V gene data show CDR1 as SEHNR and CDR2 as FQNEAQ (reference sequence). V lost 5 bases to trimming and J lost 3 bases; unmatched junction nucleotides: 9. The chain's CDR3 is CASSPTPGQDYGYTF. CDR3 nucleotide sequence: TGTGCCAGCAGCCCTACCCCTGGACAGGACTATGGCTACACCTTC.

The chain joins TRBV28 to TRBJ2-4; D possibly corresponds to TRBD1 (6 bases). The CDR3 has 16 residues. The V gene lost 6 bases and the J gene lost 0 bases, with 15 bases spanning the gap. From germline, CDR1 is MDHEN and CDR2 SYDVKM. This chain's CDR3 is CASSSRDIGAKNIQYF. Written as DNA, the CDR3 is TGTGCCAGCAGCTCCCGGGACATCGGAGCCAAAAACATTCAGTACTTC.

The chain couples TRBV11-1 to TRBJ2-7; D remains ambiguous. Trimming left V 1 base short and J 7 bases short, with 8 bases between. The CDR3 is 12 amino acids. Germline V CDR1 and CDR2: SGHAT, FQDESV (reference sequence). This chain's CDR3 is CASSLGYGEQYF. For the CDR3, the DNA is TGTGCCAGCAGCTTAGGGTATGGAGAGCAGTACTTC.

The rearrangement links TRBV24-1 to TRBJ1-6; 8 positions match TRBD1. Per the germline V gene, CDR1 is KGHDR and CDR2 is SFDVKD. V was pared by 4 bases and J by 9 bases, with 10 bases of the junction left unmatched. The CDR3 sequence is 16 residues long. The DNA of the CDR3 is TGTGCCACCAGTGACTCCGGACAGGGTAACGGTTCACCCCTCCACTTT. Encoded protein: CATSDSGQGNGSPLHF.

A single count supports this clone. An end of the junction differs from the germline gene, which may be a read error. This rearrangement joins TRBV2 to TRBJ1-1; TRBD1 aligns across 8 bases. The CDR3 consists of 14 residues. Germline V CDR1 and CDR2: SNHLY, FYNNEI. The CDR3 protein is CATAEQGVGTGAFF. CDR3 bases: TGTGCCACCGCGGAACAGGGGGTGGGGACTGGAGCTTTCTTT. Looking up the rest from reference TRBV2 and TRBJ1-1 gives the full variable domain: EPEVTQTPSHQVTQMGQEVILRCVPISNHLYFYWYRQILGQKVEFLVSFYNNEISEKSEIFDDQFSVERPDGSNFTLKIRSTKLEDSAMYFCATAEQGVGTGAFFGQGTRLTVV.

The chain is built from TRBV19 and TRBJ1-3; D perhaps matches TRBD1 (5 bases). The CDR3 is made up of 16 amino acids. V lost 9 bases to trimming and J lost 1 base, with 19 bases between them. From germline, CDR1 is LNHDA and CDR2 SQIVND (reference sequence). CDR3 coding DNA: TGTGCCAGCTCAAGGGACCGCAGAGCGTCTGGAAACACCATATATTTT. This gives the protein CASSRDRRASGNTIYF.

This chain uses TRBV3-1 (or the pseudogene TRBV3-2) with TRBJ2-3; D is undetermined. The CDR3 has 14 amino acids. Trimming pared 1 base from V and 8 bases from J, leaving 13 bases between. Germline assignment: CDR1 LGHDT and CDR2 YNNKEL (reference sequence). DNA of the CDR3: TGTGCCAGCAGCCAAGCTCCGAGATGGGGTACGCAGTATTTT. It encodes CASSQAPRWGTQYF.

The V and J genes are TRBV7-2 and TRBJ2-5; 8 bases are a match to TRBD2. The V gene end was trimmed by 1 base and the J gene end by 7 bases; junction bases not matched to a gene: 8. Germline V lookup: CDR1 SGHTA, CDR2 FQGNSA. The CDR3 has 15 residues. CDR3 sequence (DNA): TGTGCCAGCAGCTTAGATACGTCTAGCGGGCGGACCCAGTACTTC. Translation gives CASSLDTSSGRTQYF. Complete variable domain (other parts from reference TRBV7-2 and TRBJ2-5): GAGVSQSPSNKVTEKGKDVELRCDPISGHTALYWYRQSLGQGLEFLIYFQGNSAPDKSGLPSDRFSAERTGGSVSTLTIQRTQQEDSAVYLCASSLDTSSGRTQYFGPGTRLLVL.

The J gene is TRBJ1-1, the V gene TRBV6-2 or TRBV6-3; tentative D call: TRBD1 (5 bases). Trimming took 6 bases from V and 7 from J, leaving 18 bases between them. Germline CDR1 reads MNHEY; CDR2 reads SVGEGT. The CDR3 is made up of 14 amino acids. The CDR3 nucleotides read TGTGCCAGCAGCCCGACCAGGGATTCCCTTGAAGCTTTCTTT. As protein: CASSPTRDSLEAFF.

The chain carries TRBV6-5 and TRBJ1-1; TRBD1 is a possible D gene (5 bases). V shed 2 bases and J shed 0 bases, with 13 bases lying between them. The CDR3 contains 16 residues. The V gene's germline CDR1 is MNHEY and CDR2 SVGAGI. The CDR3 protein is CASSYRSDTLNTEAFF. The CDR3 DNA reads as TGTGCCAGCAGTTACCGCTCGGACACCTTGAACACTGAAGCTTTCTTT.

V is TRBV27 and J is TRBJ1-6; D is uncertain. Trimming removed 5 bases from V and 10 bases from J, with 21 bases in between. The CDR3 spans 16 residues. The germline V gene encodes CDR1 MNHEY and CDR2 SMNVEV (reference sequence). CDR3 protein: CASSPWAAGSRSPLHF. The CDR3 region has the DNA TGTGCCAGCAGTCCCTGGGCAGCAGGATCTCGGTCACCCCTCCACTTT.

Points on this clone: Additional DNA sequences in this sample encode the identical CDR3. The CDR3 protein is CAWSVRSTGYTF. The CDR3 bases are TGTGCCTGGAGTGTACGTTCTACTGGCTACACCTTC. The chain uses TRBV30 and TRBJ1-2; D ambiguous. V lost 0 bases, J lost 7 bases, and 9 bases lay in between. Germline V lookup: CDR1 GTSNPN, CDR2 SVGIG (reference sequence). The CDR3 is 12 residues long.

V usage is TRBV3-1 (or the pseudogene TRBV3-2) and J usage is TRBJ1-4, with D perhaps TRBD1 (5 bases). The CDR3 runs to 15 residues. The ends were cut back, 2 bases at V and 2 bases at J, with 9 bases in the middle. The germline gives CDR1 LGHDT, CDR2 YNNKEL (reference sequence). For the CDR3, the DNA is TGTGCCAGCAGCCAACAGGGAGCCACTAATGAAAAACTGTTTTTT. Translation: CASSQQGATNEKLFF.

The chain links TRBV19 to TRBJ2-2; 7 nucleotides agree with TRBD2. This CDR3 has 15 amino acids. After removal of 6 bases from V and 8 bases from J, the junction contained 12 bases not matched to a gene. Germline CDR1 LNHDA, CDR2 SQIVND (reference sequence). CDR3 loop: CASSSQAGVRGELFF. CDR3 nucleotide sequence: TGTGCCAGTAGCTCCCAGGCGGGAGTCCGGGGGGAGCTGTTTTTT. Complete variable domain (other parts from reference TRBV19 and TRBJ2-2): DGGITQSPKYLFRKEGQNVTLSCEQNLNHDAMYWYRQDPGQGLRLIYYSQIVNDFQKGDIAEGYSVSREKKESFPLTVTSAQKNPTAFYLCASSSQAGVRGELFFGEGSRLTVL.

J is TRBJ1-4 and V is TRBV5-1; weak D call: TRBD1 (5 bases). The CDR3 has 14 residues. Germline V gene sequence: CDR1 SGHRS, CDR2 YFSETQ. V lost 4 bases to trimming and J lost 7 bases, with 14 bases between them. The CDR3, as DNA: TGCGCCAGCAGCGGCGGGACGAGTGGTGAAAAACTGTTTTTT. It specifies CASSGGTSGEKLFF.

This clone was picked up one time. The chain recombines TRBV7-6 with TRBJ2-2; TRBD2 agrees at 7 bases. CDR1 SGHVS and CDR2 FNYEAQ come from the germline V gene. V lost 1 base and J lost 2; bases outside the gene matches: 7. The CDR3 loop spans 17 amino acids. This chain's CDR3 is CASSLETAGRNTGELFF. The CDR3, as DNA: TGTGCCAGCAGCTTAGAGACAGCGGGACGAAACACCGGGGAGCTGTTTTTT.

This chain joins TRBV5-1 and TRBJ2-3, with D perhaps being TRBD1 or TRBD2 (6 bases each). V dropped 5 bases and J dropped 4 bases, with 14 bases sitting between them. The CDR3 contains 14 residues. The V gene's germline CDR1 is SGHRS and CDR2 YFSETQ. CDR3 in amino acids: CASRSGGGADTQYF. CDR3 sequence (DNA): TGCGCCAGCAGATCCGGGGGCGGAGCAGATACGCAGTATTTT.

The chain employs TRBV6-1 and TRBJ2-7; D gene unclear. V shed 1 base and J shed 3 bases, with 13 bases lying between them. Germline CDR1 MNHNS, CDR2 SASEGT. This CDR3 is 15 amino acids long. CDR3 in amino acids: CASSEGGSAGYEQYF. The CDR3 coding sequence is TGTGCCAGCAGTGAAGGGGGTTCGGCTGGCTACGAGCAGTACTTC.